This passage covers 18 T cell receptor beta chains from one sample sequenced in a study of blood T cells in healthy people across ages. The use of a sample-barcoded 5' primer and a J-beta primer mix characterized a second PCR of about 6 to 11 cycles. TCRdb fed the 5' RACE reads into MiXCR, producing one record per CDR3 protein. The sample records over 1.5 million distinct CDR3 sequences, approximately 50% being singletons. Sequencing was carried out using blood. Source of these receptors: a woman aged 40 to 50 in good health.

This chain joins TRBV4-3 and TRBJ2-1; TRBD2 agrees at 7 bases. The ends lost 1 base at V and 5 bases at J; junction bases unmatched: 5. The CDR3 is 15 residues long. Germline V lookup: CDR1 LGHNA, CDR2 YSLEER. The CDR3 sequence is CASSQGTRLDNEQFF. The CDR3 DNA reads as TGCGCCAGCAGCCAAGGGACTAGACTAGACAATGAGCAGTTCTTC.

The rearrangement joins TRBV12-3 or TRBV12-4 to TRBJ2-5; D assignment may be TRBD1 or TRBD2 (5 bases each). Trimming left V 2 bases short and J 11 bases short, with 15 bases between. The CDR3 totals 13 residues. CDR3 sequence: CASSLRQGWGQYF. The CDR3 nucleotides read TGTGCCAGCAGTTTAAGGCAGGGTTGGGGGCAGTACTTC.

The V and J genes are TRBV29-1 and TRBJ2-7, with unresolved D. Germline lookup yields CDR1 SQVTM and CDR2 ANQGSEA. CDR3 length: 12 amino acids. V lost 5 bases, J lost 6 bases, and 14 bases lay in between. The CDR3 nucleotides read TGCAGCGTTTTTTCTGTTTCAGGCGAGCAGTACTTC. Translation: CSVFSVSGEQYF.

The CDR3 loop reads CAVAVQGRGNEQFF. Here the CDR3 DNA reads TGTGCCGTCGCCGTTCAGGGGAGGGGGAATGAGCAGTTCTTC. This sequence joins TRBV6-5 and TRBJ2-1; possibly TRBD2 for D (7 bases). Germline CDR1 is MNHEY and CDR2 is SVGAGI. This CDR3 has 14 amino acids. V gave up 11 bases and J gave up 7 bases, with 21 bases separating them.

This clonotype was counted many times. V gene TRBV4-3 combines with J gene TRBJ2-7, with 8 bases that match TRBD1. CDR1 is LGHNA, CDR2 YSLEER, per germline. Losses at the gene ends were 5 bases for V and 6 bases for J; bases not matched to a gene: 6. The CDR3 is made up of 13 amino acids. For the CDR3, the DNA is TGCGCCAGCAGCGCCCGACAGGGGACCGAGCAGTACTTC. It translates to CASSARQGTEQYF.

Ten or more counts support this clonotype. The chain links TRBV7-2 to TRBJ2-7; 12 bases align to TRBD2. This CDR3 is built from 16 residues. Trimming took 5 bases from V and 0 from J; bases not matched to a gene: 5. The germline gives CDR1 SGHTA, CDR2 FQGNSA. The CDR3 sequence: CASSPGLAGLSYEQYF. The CDR3 DNA sequence: TGTGCCAGCAGCCCTGGACTAGCGGGGCTCTCCTACGAGCAGTACTTC.

This clonotype has more than one count but fewer than ten. This chain joins TRBV6-5 and TRBJ2-5; TRBD2 matches 8 bases. The CDR3 covers 15 residues. CDR1 and CDR2 (germline): MNHEY, SVGAGI. Trimming removed 7 bases from V and 2 bases from J; junction bases left unmatched: 9. The CDR3 nucleotides read TGTGCCAGCATTGCGGGGGGAGGGGGTCAAGAGACCCAGTACTTC. Protein: CASIAGGGGQETQYF.

The J gene is TRBJ1-6, the V gene TRBV9; the match to TRBD1 covers 9 bases. This CDR3 is built from 17 residues. The V segment lost 4 bases and the J segment 3 bases; nucleotides outside the gene matches: 8. CDR1 SGDLS and CDR2 YYNGEE come from the germline V gene. The CDR3 DNA is TGTGCCAGCAGCCCATCAGGACAGGGGAACTATAATTCACCCCTCCACTTT. This sequence encodes CASSPSGQGNYNSPLHF.

This clonotype has more than one count but fewer than ten. This CDR3 reads CATSRDRGDYEQYF. The CDR3 DNA reads as TGTGCCACCAGCAGAGATCGAGGGGACTACGAGCAGTACTTC. The chain recombines TRBV15 with TRBJ2-7, with D perhaps given as TRBD1 or TRBD2 (5 bases each). Trimming pared 0 bases from V and 3 bases from J, leaving 9 bases between. Per germline, CDR1 LNHNV and CDR2 YYDKDF (reference sequence). This CDR3 is built from 14 residues.

This chain links TRBV28 with TRBJ2-1; D is possibly TRBD2 (6 bases). The CDR3 is 16 residues long. Trimming shortened V by 7 bases and J by 1 base, and 17 bases separated the two germline ends. Germline CDR1 and CDR2: MDHEN and SYDVKM. DNA for the CDR3: TGTGCCAGCACCCGCGGCGGGGATTATTCCTACAATGAGCAGTTCTTC. Its translation: CASTRGGDYSYNEQFF.

This clonotype has a handful of counts. The DNA for the CDR3 is TGTGCCAGCAATGAAGGACAGAATGCTGAAGCTTTCTTT. This sequence encodes CASNEGQNAEAFF. The chain recombines TRBV6-2 or TRBV6-3 with TRBJ1-1, with a tentative D call TRBD1 (6 bases). Per germline, CDR1 MNHEY and CDR2 SVGEGT. The CDR3 consists of 13 residues. Trimming shortened V by 7 bases and J by 6 bases, and 15 bases separated the two germline ends.

The table lists this clonotype with a few counts. V usage is TRBV10-3 and J usage is TRBJ2-7; D might be TRBD2 (5 bases). Trimming shortened V by 2 bases and J by 1 base, and 9 bases separated the two germline ends. CDR3 length equals 14 residues. Germline V lookup: CDR1 ENHRY, CDR2 SYGVKD. DNA for the CDR3: TGTGCCATCAGTGAGCCTAGCAGGTCCTACGAGCAGTACTTC. Protein: CAISEPSRSYEQYF.

This clonotype was seen a handful of times. The chain employs TRBV6-5 and TRBJ2-3; D call uncertain. Looked up from germline, CDR1 is MNHEY and CDR2 is SVGAGI. Trimming cost V 5 bases and J 3 bases, with 15 bases left between them. The CDR3 totals 15 residues. The CDR3 DNA follows: TGTGCCAGCAGTCTATGGGGTTTGGTGACAGATACGCAGTATTTT. Translation gives CASSLWGLVTDTQYF.

The gene calls are TRBV27 and TRBJ2-1, with 7 positions matching TRBD2. CDR1 is MNHEY, CDR2 SMNVEV, per germline (reference sequence). V was pared by 2 bases and J by 4 bases, with 8 bases of the junction left unmatched. This CDR3 comprises 16 residues. This CDR3 is CASSLMGGTYYNEQFF. The CDR3 DNA sequence: TGTGCCAGCAGTTTAATGGGGGGGACTTATTACAATGAGCAGTTCTTC.

CDR3 nucleotides: TGCGCCAGCAGCCACCCAATTGAGGTGGAAGCGGGGGGAAGCACAGATACGCAGTATTTT. This gives the protein CASSHPIEVEAGGSTDTQYF. The gene calls are TRBV4-1 and TRBJ2-3; the match to TRBD2 covers 9 bases. Trimming cost V 3 bases and J 0 bases; bases outside gene matches: 16. This CDR3 has 20 residues. Germline V gives CDR1 MGHRA, CDR2 YSYEKL.

This clonotype was seen a few times. This chain connects TRBV7-2 to TRBJ2-7; 7 nucleotides agree with TRBD1. There are 14 residues in the CDR3. Germline CDR1 is SGHTA and CDR2 is FQGNSA. V trimming: 5 bases; J trimming: 3 bases; junction bases outside the gene matches: 7. The CDR3 nucleotides read TGTGCCAGCAGCGCACGACAGGGCCGCTACGAGCAGTACTTC. Translating it yields CASSARQGRYEQYF.

The chain couples TRBV5-1 to TRBJ2-7, with D uncertain. This CDR3 is built from 13 residues. Trimming left V 1 base short and J 7 bases short, with 12 bases between. From germline, CDR1 is SGHRS and CDR2 YFSETQ. The CDR3 sequence is CASSLHTSLEQYF. In DNA form, the CDR3 reads TGCGCCAGCAGCTTGCACACCTCTTTGGAGCAGTACTTC.

The chain links TRBV14 to TRBJ1-1, with 12 nucleotides matching TRBD1. Germline V gives CDR1 SGHDN, CDR2 FVKESK. Unmatched junction bases numbered 8, after V lost 0 bases and J lost 0 bases. This CDR3 comprises 19 residues. Here the CDR3 DNA reads TGTGCCAGCAGCCAAGATCGAGGGACAGGGGGCCTCATGAACACTGAAGCTTTCTTT. Amino acids: CASSQDRGTGGLMNTEAFF.